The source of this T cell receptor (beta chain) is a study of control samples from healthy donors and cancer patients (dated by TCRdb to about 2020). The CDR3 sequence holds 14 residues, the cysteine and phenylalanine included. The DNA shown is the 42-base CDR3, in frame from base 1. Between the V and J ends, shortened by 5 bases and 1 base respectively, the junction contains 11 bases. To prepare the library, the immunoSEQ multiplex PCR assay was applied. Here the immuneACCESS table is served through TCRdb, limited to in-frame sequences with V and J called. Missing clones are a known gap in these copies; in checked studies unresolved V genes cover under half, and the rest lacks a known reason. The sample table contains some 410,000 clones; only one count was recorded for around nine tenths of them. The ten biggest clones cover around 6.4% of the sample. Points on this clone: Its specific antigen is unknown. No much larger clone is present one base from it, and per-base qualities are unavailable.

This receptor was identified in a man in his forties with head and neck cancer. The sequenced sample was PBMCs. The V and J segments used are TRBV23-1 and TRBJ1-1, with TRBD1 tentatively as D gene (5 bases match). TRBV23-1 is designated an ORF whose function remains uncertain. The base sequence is TGCGCCAGCAGTTACAGGAGTGGGAACACTGAAGCTTTCTTT. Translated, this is CASSYRSGNTEAFF.